Given below is one TCR beta chain in context. No antigen is known for it. The record originates from a study of shared clonotypes between healthy human individuals. General observations from the study: Estimated richness values were generally larger in naive subsets than in memory subsets.

The CDR3 has 15 residues. V was shortened by 4 bases and J by 1 base, with 10 bases between the two germline ends. Germline CDR1 MNHNS, CDR2 SASEGT. Only in-frame clones appear in the TCRdb table, and some are missing; sequencing was by immunoSEQ multiplex PCR. Among about 1.5 million clones listed, 95% to 99% were seen once. The receptor was isolated from a man younger than 40 in good health. Sequences were obtained from naive CD4+ T cells sorted from blood. The subset denotes: CD45RA+ positively selected. The V gene is TRBV6-1, the J gene TRBJ2-2, with a possible D match to TRBD2 (5 bases). CDR3 residues: CASSGRSGNTGELFF. In nucleotides, the CDR3 is TGTGCCAGCAGTGGGAGGTCCGGGAACACCGGGGAGCTGTTTTTT.